These 2 T cell receptor beta chains came from one sample sequenced in a study of HIV-infected patients and healthy controls. TCRdb re-derived calls from the 5' RACE reads in MiXCR, one entry per CDR3 protein. The sample includes roughly 18,000 distinct CDR3 sequences, approximately 18% of them seen just once. The sequenced sample was CD8+ T cells from blood. Receptor source: a human donor in good health.

This sequence joins TRBV11-3 and TRBJ2-1; TRBD1 matches 12 bases. V gave up 0 bases and J gave up 8 bases; unmatched junction bases: 2. Per the germline V gene, CDR1 is SGHNT and CDR2 is YENEEA. This CDR3 region has 15 residues. The CDR3 is CASSLDWDRGHEQFF. The CDR3 DNA follows: TGTGCCAGCAGCTTAGATTGGGACAGGGGGCATGAGCAGTTCTTC.

The chain carries TRBV6-6 and TRBJ1-2; possibly TRBD1 for D (5 bases). The CDR3 loop spans 16 amino acids. Germline CDR1 MNHNY, CDR2 SVGAGI (reference sequence). V was cut by 10 bases and J by 8 bases, with 29 bases left in between. In DNA form, the CDR3 reads TGTGCCACCGAACTGACCCCCGGGGCCGCCACTCGGGGCTACACCTTC. Translation: CATELTPGAATRGYTF.